The 9 T cell receptor beta chains below were found in one sample sequenced in a study of cytomegalovirus exposure and HLA in healthy donors. PCR employed 60 Vbeta and 13 Jbeta primers. Libraries were prepared by immunoSEQ multiplex PCR; TCRdb keeps only in-frame clonotypes and omits some of them. The table shows about 130,000 clones, with about four fifths occurring only once. The sequenced material came from PBMCs. These receptors all come from a man aged 18 to 30 in good health and CMV-seronegative.

Only a few counts were recorded for this clone. V is TRBV7-2 and J is TRBJ2-7; D is possibly TRBD2 (7 bases). V shed 1 base and J shed 5 bases, with 15 bases lying between them. The length of the CDR3 is 15 residues. Germline lookup yields CDR1 SGHTA and CDR2 FQGNSA. CDR3 nucleotides: TGTGCCAGCAGCTTAGAAGGGGGGGGCCGCCACGAGCAGTACTTC. Translated: CASSLEGGGRHEQYF.

The chain carries TRBV7-9 and TRBJ2-3; D possibly corresponds to TRBD2 (6 bases). Trimming left V 6 bases short and J 3 bases short, with 10 bases between. The CDR3 extends over 13 amino acids. Germline-derived CDR1 and CDR2 are SEHNR and FQNEAQ (reference sequence). The CDR3 nucleotides are TGTGCCAGCAGACCCCGGGGGACAGATACGCAGTATTTT. This gives the protein CASRPRGTDTQYF.

The gene calls are TRBV25-1 and TRBJ1-2; TRBD1 agrees at 7 bases. Trimming cost V 0 bases and J 4 bases; bases outside gene matches: 11. There are 17 residues in the CDR3. Per the germline V gene, CDR1 is MGHDK and CDR2 is SYGVNS. The CDR3 region is CASSEYRAGQSGYGYTF. The DNA of the CDR3 is TGTGCCAGCAGTGAATATCGGGCGGGACAGAGCGGCTATGGCTACACCTTC.

This rearrangement joins TRBV4-3 to TRBJ1-4; D might be TRBD1 (6 bases). The CDR3 is made up of 16 amino acids. Germline CDR1 LGHNA, CDR2 YSLEER. The V gene lost 8 bases and the J gene lost 3 bases, with 19 bases spanning the gap. In DNA form, the CDR3 reads TGCGCCAGCCAGAGGTCCCGGGGGGCGTCTAATGAAAAACTGTTTTTT. Translated, it gives CASQRSRGASNEKLFF.

The rearrangement uses TRBV5-1 and TRBJ1-6, with 7 positions matching TRBD1. Trimming removed 0 bases from V and 7 bases from J; junction bases left unmatched: 13. This CDR3 is built from 18 residues. Per the germline V gene, CDR1 is SGHRS and CDR2 is YFSETQ. CDR3 nucleotide sequence: TGCGCCAGCAGCTTGGGTCATTTAGGGACAGCCAACAATTCACCCCTCCACTTT. It specifies CASSLGHLGTANNSPLHF.

J is TRBJ1-1 and V is TRBV13; D ambiguous. The CDR3 length is 13 residues. Germline assignment: CDR1 PRHDT and CDR2 FYEKMQ (reference sequence). The ends were cut back, 7 bases at V and 3 bases at J, with 12 bases in the middle. Here the CDR3 DNA reads TGTGCCAGCAATCGCCCGGTGGACACTGAAGCTTTCTTT. Protein: CASNRPVDTEAFF.

This chain uses TRBV19 with TRBJ1-5; 9 bases match TRBD1. With 8 bases clipped from V and 7 bases from J, the junction kept 9 bases outside the gene matches. CDR3 length: 14 residues. Germline CDR1 is LNHDA and CDR2 is SQIVND (reference sequence). The CDR3 loop reads CASDTGTGNQPQHF. For the CDR3, the DNA is TGTGCCAGTGATACCGGGACAGGGAACCAGCCCCAGCATTTT.

This clone was recorded only once. This rearrangement joins TRBV11-2 to TRBJ2-1; 7 bases are shared with TRBD1. The CDR3 totals 15 residues. Germline V gene data show CDR1 as SGHAT and CDR2 as FQNNGV. V lost 2 bases and J lost 9; bases outside the gene matches: 10. CDR3 sequence reads: CASSLSLQGSSEQFF. The DNA for the CDR3 is TGTGCCAGCAGCTTATCACTACAGGGGTCTAGTGAGCAGTTCTTC.

This sequence joins TRBV25-1 and TRBJ1-1; D is unclear. The CDR3 runs to 12 residues. CDR1 MGHDK and CDR2 SYGVNS come from the germline V gene. V was shortened by 3 bases and J by 9 bases, with 11 bases between the two germline ends. CDR3 nucleotides: TGTGCCAGCAGTGATCTGGGCACAAAAGCTTTCTTT. As protein: CASSDLGTKAFF.